The T cell receptor (beta chain) described here comes from a study of shared clonotypes between healthy human individuals. General study points: A reduction in generation probabilities was seen for non-shared clonotypes relative to those shared by all four donors.

Germline V lookup: CDR1 SGHAT, CDR2 FQNNGV. The CDR3 consists of 15 residues. J was trimmed by 5 bases and V by 5 bases; bases with no gene match: 10. Points on this clone: The antigen remains undetermined.

The protocol was immunoSEQ multiplex PCR, while the TCRdb copy is restricted to in-frame clones and leaves out a portion. The profile shows around 1.4 million clones, about 98.5% of them singletons. Sequencing was carried out using naive CD4+ T cells sorted from blood. Sample subset: CD45RA+ positively selected. The origin of this receptor is a man in his thirties or forties in good health. This sequence joins TRBV11-2 and TRBJ2-5; 8 bases fit TRBD1. CDR3 nucleotides: TGTGCCAGCAGCGCAGGACAGGGCAAGAGGGAGACCCAGTACTTC. Protein: CASSAGQGKRETQYF. Supplemented by reference TRBV11-2 and TRBJ2-5, the full variable domain reads EAGVAQSPRYKIIEKRQSVAFWCNPISGHATLYWYQQILGQGPKLLIQFQNNGVVDDSQLPKDRFSAERLKGVDSTLKIQPAKLEDSAVYLCASSAGQGKRETQYFGPGTRLLVL.